What follows are 24 T cell receptor beta chains derived from one specimen sequenced in a study of blood T cells in healthy people across ages. For the second PCR, which ran for about 7 to 11 cycles, a sample-barcoded 5' primer and a J-beta primer mix were used. Each CDR3 protein is one row after TCRdb ran MiXCR on the 5' RACE reads. The sample shows about 1.8 million distinct CDR3 sequences, about 50% of them seen only once. What was sequenced was blood. The receptors were gathered from a woman between 40 and 50 years old in good health.

This clonotype has just a few counts. The rearrangement joins TRBV12-3 or TRBV12-4 to TRBJ1-2; 8 bases align to TRBD1. The CDR3 sequence is 13 residues long. With V trimmed by 10 bases and J by 5 bases, 9 bases remained unmatched. The CDR3 protein is CATLPTGVYGYTF. The CDR3 DNA reads as TGTGCCACCCTACCGACAGGGGTTTATGGCTACACCTTC.

This chain links TRBV12-3 or TRBV12-4 with TRBJ2-7; no definite D call. The V end lost 1 base, the J end lost 4 bases, and 17 bases lay between the germline ends. CDR3 length: 16 amino acids. The CDR3 region is CASSLGKSASTYEQYF. CDR3 in DNA: TGTGCCAGCAGTTTAGGCAAAAGCGCGAGTACTTACGAGCAGTACTTC.

The chain is built from TRBV11-1 and TRBJ2-1; unclear D gene. The CDR3 length is 12 residues. Germline V gene sequence: CDR1 SGHAT, CDR2 FQDESV (reference sequence). V shed 3 bases and J shed 9 bases, with 9 bases lying between them. The CDR3 sequence: CASSFLNAEQFF. CDR3 DNA: TGTGCCAGCAGCTTTCTAAATGCTGAGCAGTTCTTC.

The chain joins TRBV7-9 to TRBJ2-4; D unclear. There are 13 residues in the CDR3. Trimming shortened V by 5 bases and J by 10 bases, and 15 bases separated the two germline ends. The germline V gene encodes CDR1 SEHNR and CDR2 FQNEAQ (reference sequence). The CDR3 region has the DNA TGTGCCAGCAGCCCCCCGATCAGCCAGATTCAGTACTTC. Translating gives CASSPPISQIQYF.

The DNA for the CDR3 is TGTGCCAGCAGTGTTTGGCGGACAGAGACCCAGTACTTC. Translated, it gives CASSVWRTETQYF. The chain carries TRBV12-3 or TRBV12-4 and TRBJ2-7; D call uncertain. Judging by the DNA end, TRBJ2-5 fits better; the J call may be wrong. The length of the CDR3 is 13 residues.

The chain employs TRBV12-3 or TRBV12-4 and TRBJ2-5; the D is unclear. V was cut by 4 bases and J by 2 bases, with 11 bases left in between. The CDR3 consists of 14 residues. CDR3 bases: TGTGCCAGCAGTTCCACGGAGATGCAAGAGACCCAGTACTTC. Protein: CASSSTEMQETQYF.

The J gene is TRBJ2-1, the V gene TRBV29-1, with D perhaps TRBD2 (5 bases). Germline CDR1 reads SQVTM; CDR2 reads ANQGSEA. The CDR3 is made up of 14 amino acids. Trimming pared 7 bases from V and 0 bases from J, leaving 13 bases between. CDR3 residues: CSALDGISYNEQFF. CDR3 DNA sequence: TGCAGCGCCCTGGACGGGATCTCCTACAATGAGCAGTTCTTC.

V is TRBV2 and J is TRBJ2-5; 10 bases map to TRBD1. The CDR3 totals 14 residues. Germline V gene sequence: CDR1 SNHLY, CDR2 FYNNEI. V dropped 6 bases and J dropped 5; count of bases not matched to a gene: 6. The CDR3 reads CASRRDRGWETQYF. Written as DNA, the CDR3 is TGTGCCAGCAGAAGGGACAGGGGATGGGAGACCCAGTACTTC. Full variable domain (outside the CDR3, taken from reference TRBV2 and TRBJ2-5): EPEVTQTPSHQVTQMGQEVILRCVPISNHLYFYWYRQILGQKVEFLVSFYNNEISEKSEIFDDQFSVERPDGSNFTLKIRSTKLEDSAMYFCASRRDRGWETQYFGPGTRLLVL.

The chain employs TRBV12-3 or TRBV12-4 and TRBJ2-3; 14 nucleotides agree with TRBD2. The J segment lost 1 base and the V segment lost 7 bases, leaving 10 bases of the junction unmatched. This CDR3 region has 18 residues. CDR3: CASTRTSGGSEGTDTQYF. Here the CDR3 DNA reads TGTGCCAGCACCCGGACTAGCGGGGGGTCGGAGGGCACAGATACGCAGTATTTT.

This clonotype was seen a few times. The rearrangement links TRBV20-1 to TRBJ1-1; D gene uncertain. The germline CDR1 and CDR2 sequences are DFQATT and SNEGSKA (reference sequence). The V and J ends lost 2 bases and 1 base respectively, with 11 bases between them. The CDR3 spans 14 residues. The CDR3 reads CSARPLIGNTEAFF. As DNA, the CDR3 is TGCAGTGCTAGACCACTGATAGGGAACACTGAAGCTTTCTTT.

This clonotype was observed a single time. The chain is built from TRBV6-1 and TRBJ2-1; possibly TRBD1 for D (5 bases). The CDR3 extends over 15 amino acids. Deletions cut 7 bases from V and 6 bases from J, with 19 bases between. From germline, CDR1 is MNHNS and CDR2 SASEGT. This chain's CDR3 is CASKLAVWGPNEQFF. In DNA form, the CDR3 reads TGTGCCAGCAAGCTGGCGGTGTGGGGCCCCAATGAGCAGTTCTTC.

This clonotype was seen only a few times. V gene TRBV6-2 or TRBV6-3 combines with J gene TRBJ2-7; possibly TRBD1 for D (6 bases). In germline, CDR1 is MNHEY, CDR2 SVGEGT. V was shortened by 10 bases and J by 1 base, with 14 bases between the two germline ends. This CDR3 is 13 amino acids long. CDR3 sequence: CATKADRSYEQYF. Written as DNA, the CDR3 is TGTGCCACGAAGGCGGACAGATCCTACGAGCAGTACTTC.

This clonotype was seen only a few times. This sequence joins TRBV25-1 and TRBJ2-3, with D perhaps matching TRBD1 (6 bases). The CDR3 has 15 amino acids. Germline V CDR1 and CDR2: MGHDK, SYGVNS. Trimming removed 3 bases at V and 4 bases at J, with 14 bases between. The CDR3 protein is CASSEAGEVPDTQYF. The CDR3 DNA is TGTGCCAGCAGTGAGGCAGGGGAAGTACCAGATACGCAGTATTTT. Full variable domain (rest looked up from reference TRBV25-1 and TRBJ2-3): EADIYQTPRYLVIGTGKKITLECSQTMGHDKMYWYQQDPGMELHLIHYSYGVNSTEKGDLSSESTVSRIRTEHFPLTLESARPSHTSQYLCASSEAGEVPDTQYFGPGTRLTVL.

The rearrangement links TRBV25-1 to TRBJ2-7, with D uncertain. V shed 4 bases and J shed 4 bases, with 11 bases lying between them. Germline assignment: CDR1 MGHDK and CDR2 SYGVNS. This CDR3 contains 13 residues. The CDR3 nucleotides are TGTGCCAGCAGTGTCATAGGTGGGTACGAGCAGTACTTC. Protein product: CASSVIGGYEQYF.

V gene TRBV5-4 combines with J gene TRBJ2-6, with D perhaps matching TRBD1 (5 bases). The germline V and J ends were trimmed by 6 bases and 4 bases, with 23 bases remaining between them. Germline V gene sequence: CDR1 SGHNT, CDR2 YYREEE (reference sequence). The CDR3 spans 18 residues. The CDR3 coding sequence is TGTGCCAGCACTTTGAACAGGCCCAACCCAACCGGGGCCAACGTCCTGACTTTC. Amino acids: CASTLNRPNPTGANVLTF.

This clonotype was observed a few times. The chain is built from TRBV29-1 and TRBJ1-2; tentatively, D is TRBD1 (5 bases). The CDR3 totals 13 residues. Germline CDR1 SQVTM, CDR2 ANQGSEA. The germline V and J ends were trimmed by 7 bases and 4 bases, with 16 bases remaining between them. CDR3 protein: CSAPREGTYGYTF. The CDR3 nucleotides read TGCAGCGCCCCCCGGGAGGGGACCTATGGCTACACCTTC.

This clonotype has more than one count but fewer than ten. V usage is TRBV5-1 and J usage is TRBJ2-5; no reliable D call. The DNA matches TRBJ2-7 better at its end, which makes the J call doubtful. The CDR3 consists of 14 residues. Germline CDR1 is SGHRS and CDR2 is YFSETQ. The CDR3 nucleotides are TGCGCCAGCAGTCCGACAAGCGCAGCCTACGAGCAGTACTTC. The encoded protein is CASSPTSAAYEQYF.

This clonotype was seen only a few times. The rearrangement uses TRBV20-1 and TRBJ2-4; D tentatively fits TRBD1 or TRBD2 (5 bases each). The CDR3 runs to 15 residues. Trimming cost V 1 base and J 0 bases, with 10 bases left between them. CDR1 and CDR2 from the germline V gene are DFQATT and SNEGSKA (reference sequence). CDR3: CSARGLGTAKNIQYF. DNA of the CDR3: TGCAGTGCTAGAGGCCTGGGGACAGCCAAAAACATTCAGTACTTC.

This sequence joins TRBV28 and TRBJ2-7, with 12 bases fitting TRBD2. From germline, CDR1 is MDHEN and CDR2 SYDVKM. This CDR3 spans 15 amino acids. The J segment lost 5 bases and the V segment lost 5 bases, leaving 7 bases of the junction unmatched. CDR3 sequence (DNA): TGTGCCAGCAGTCAAACTAGCGGGGGGTGGCACGAGCAGTACTTC. Translation gives CASSQTSGGWHEQYF. The full variable domain, its missing parts supplied by reference TRBV28 and TRBJ2-7, is DVKVTQSSRYLVKRTGEKVFLECVQDMDHENMFWYRQDPGLGLRLIYFSYDVKMKEKGDIPEGYSVSREKKERFSLILESASTNQTSMYLCASSQTSGGWHEQYFGPGTRLTVT.

The chain uses TRBV7-9 and TRBJ2-4, with D uncertain. The ends were cut back, 1 base at V and 15 bases at J, with 13 bases in the middle. CDR3 length equals 12 residues. In germline, CDR1 is SEHNR, CDR2 FQNEAQ (reference sequence). The CDR3 DNA follows: TGTGCCAGCAGCTTAGTGAACGGTCCCCTGTACTTC. Translation: CASSLVNGPLYF.

This clonotype was detected a few times. The gene calls are TRBV27 and TRBJ1-2, with D tentatively TRBD1 (6 bases). The length of the CDR3 is 16 residues. Trimming removed 0 bases from V and 4 bases from J, with 15 bases in between. Germline V lookup: CDR1 MNHEY, CDR2 SMNVEV (reference sequence). CDR3 loop: CASSLSPGQSIYGYTF. CDR3 bases: TGTGCCAGCAGTTTATCCCCCGGACAGTCGATCTATGGCTACACCTTC.

This clonotype was seen a few times. The chain has TRBV10-1 and TRBJ2-1, with 9 bases lining up with TRBD1. Germline assignment: CDR1 WNHNN and CDR2 SYGVQD (reference sequence). V shed 0 bases and J 9 bases; nucleotides not matched to a gene: 6. The CDR3 covers 15 residues. DNA of the CDR3: TGCGCCAGCAGTGAGTCGGGGACAGGGCAGACTGAGCAGTTCTTC. Translating gives CASSESGTGQTEQFF.

The chain employs TRBV20-1 and TRBJ2-1; 9 positions match TRBD1. Trimming took 5 bases from V and 7 from J; bases not matched to a gene: 6. This CDR3 has 13 residues. Per germline, CDR1 DFQATT and CDR2 SNEGSKA (reference sequence). The CDR3 DNA reads as TGCAGTGCTCCGACAGGGGGGGGGAATGAGCAGTTCTTC. This encodes CSAPTGGGNEQFF.

This clonotype was seen a single time. One end of the junction does not line up with germline, which may come from a read error. The genes are TRBV18 and TRBJ1-5; no reliable D call. Germline lookup yields CDR1 KGHSH and CDR2 LQKENI. The CDR3 runs 16 residues. DNA for the CDR3: TGTGCCAGCTCACTCTATGCCAGGACTAGCAATCAGCCCCAACATTTT. The encoded protein is CASSLYARTSNQPQHF.